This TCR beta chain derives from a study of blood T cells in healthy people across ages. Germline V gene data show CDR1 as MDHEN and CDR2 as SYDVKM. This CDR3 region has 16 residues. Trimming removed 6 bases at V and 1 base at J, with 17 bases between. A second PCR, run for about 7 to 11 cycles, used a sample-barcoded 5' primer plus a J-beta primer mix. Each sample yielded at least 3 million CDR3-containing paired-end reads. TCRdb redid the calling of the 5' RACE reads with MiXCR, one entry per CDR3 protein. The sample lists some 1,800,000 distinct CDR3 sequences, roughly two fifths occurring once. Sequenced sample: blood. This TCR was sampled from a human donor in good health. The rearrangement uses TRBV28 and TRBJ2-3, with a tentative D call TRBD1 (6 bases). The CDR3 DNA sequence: TGTGCCAGCAGCCCTGGACTGAAGGGGGGCACAGATACGCAGTATTTT. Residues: CASSPGLKGGTDTQYF.